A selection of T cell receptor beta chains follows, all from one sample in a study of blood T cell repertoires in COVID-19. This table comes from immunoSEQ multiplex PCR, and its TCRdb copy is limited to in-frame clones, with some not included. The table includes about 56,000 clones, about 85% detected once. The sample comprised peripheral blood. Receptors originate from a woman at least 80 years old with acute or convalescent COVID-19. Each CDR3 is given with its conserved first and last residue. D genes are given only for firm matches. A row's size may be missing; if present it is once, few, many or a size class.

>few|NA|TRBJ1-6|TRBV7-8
CASSLAAGNSPLHF
TGTGCCAGCAGCTTAGCGGCGGGGAATTCACCCCTCCACTTT
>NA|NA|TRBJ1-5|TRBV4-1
CASSQDRKGGWDQPQHF
TGCGCCAGCAGCCAAGATCGGAAAGGGGGATGGGATCAGCCCCAGCATTTT
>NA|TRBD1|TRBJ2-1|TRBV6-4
CASSGGTGYNEQFF
TGTGCCAGCAGTGGGGGGACAGGGTACAATGAGCAGTTCTTC
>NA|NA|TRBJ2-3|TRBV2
CASTPGGTDTQYF
TGTGCCAGCACCCCGGGGGGCACAGATACGCAGTATTTT
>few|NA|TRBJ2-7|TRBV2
CASRVSGDSSYEQYF
TGTGCCAGCAGGGTTAGCGGGGACAGCTCCTACGAGCAGTACTTC
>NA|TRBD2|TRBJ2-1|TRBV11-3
CASTLNQRGRGNEQFF
TGTGCCAGCACCTTGAATCAGCGGGGGCGGGGCAATGAGCAGTTCTTC
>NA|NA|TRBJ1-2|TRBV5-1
CASSLVVRRGSSGYTF
TGCGCCAGCAGCTTAGTCGTTAGGAGGGGTTCGAGTGGCTACACCTTC
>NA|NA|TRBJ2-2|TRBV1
CTSSQVAGATGELFF
TGCACCAGCAGCCAAGTAGCGGGGGCCACCGGGGAGCTGTTTTTT
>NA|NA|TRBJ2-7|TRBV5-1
CASSLRLLEGKYEQYF
TGCGCCAGCAGCTTGAGGCTCCTGGAGGGGAAATACGAGCAGTACTTC
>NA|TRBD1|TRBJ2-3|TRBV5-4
CASSLGPGQGADTQYF
TGTGCCAGCAGCCTGGGGCCGGGACAGGGCGCAGATACGCAGTATTTT
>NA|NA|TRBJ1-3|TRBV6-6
CASSYSSKSSGNTIYF
TGTGCCAGCAGTTACTCGTCCAAGAGCTCTGGAAACACCATATATTTT
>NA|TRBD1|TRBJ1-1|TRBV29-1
CSASTGPNTEAFF
TGCAGCGCATCGACAGGGCCGAACACTGAAGCTTTCTTT
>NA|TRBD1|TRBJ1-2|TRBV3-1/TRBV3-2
CASSTGQTIGYTF
TGTGCCAGCAGCACGGGACAGACTATTGGCTACACCTTC
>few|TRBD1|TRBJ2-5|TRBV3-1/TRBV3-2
CASRPTGEETQYF
TGTGCCAGCAGACCGACAGGGGAAGAGACCCAGTACTTC
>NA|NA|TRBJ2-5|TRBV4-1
CASSQYGTGNQETQYF
TGCGCCAGCAGCCAATACGGAACAGGGAATCAAGAGACCCAGTACTTC
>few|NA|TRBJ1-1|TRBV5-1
CASSLDSGTEAFF
TGCGCCAGCAGCTTGGATAGCGGCACTGAAGCTTTCTTT
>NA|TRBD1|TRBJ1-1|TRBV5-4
CASSPGGRVTEAFF
TGTGCCAGCAGTCCAGGGGGCAGGGTTACTGAAGCTTTCTTT
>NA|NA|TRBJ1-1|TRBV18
CASSRDTNIGTEAFF
TGTGCCAGCTCACGGGACACCAACATCGGGACTGAAGCTTTCTTT
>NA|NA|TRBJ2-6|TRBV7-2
CASPPVTGLSGANVLTF
TGTGCCAGCCCTCCCGTGACAGGCCTGTCTGGGGCCAACGTCCTGACTTTC
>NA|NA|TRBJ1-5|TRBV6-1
CASSEARRIGQPQHF
TGTGCCAGCAGTGAAGCGAGGAGGATAGGGCAGCCCCAGCATTTT
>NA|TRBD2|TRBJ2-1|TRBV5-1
CASSLSGELQFF
TGCGCCAGCAGCCTTAGCGGGGAATTGCAGTTCTTC
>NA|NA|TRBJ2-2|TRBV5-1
CASSPGTPSGELFF
TGCGCCAGCAGCCCAGGGACTCCCTCCGGGGAGCTGTTTTTT
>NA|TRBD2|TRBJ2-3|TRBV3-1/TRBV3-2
CASSLLSGGADTQYF
TGTGCCAGCAGCCTCCTAAGCGGGGGAGCAGATACGCAGTATTTT
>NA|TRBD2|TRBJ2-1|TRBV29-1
CSVVASGLQFF
TGCAGCGTTGTAGCTAGCGGGCTCCAGTTCTTC
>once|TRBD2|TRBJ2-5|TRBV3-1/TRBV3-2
CASALAGGPETQYF
TGTGCCAGCGCATTAGCGGGGGGCCCGGAGACCCAGTACTTC
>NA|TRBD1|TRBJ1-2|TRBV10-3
CAISGDSNPSNYGYTF
TGTGCCATCAGCGGGGACAGTAACCCCTCTAACTATGGCTACACCTTC
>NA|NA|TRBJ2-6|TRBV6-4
CASSRESGANVLTF
TGTGCCAGCAGTCGGGAATCTGGGGCCAACGTCCTGACTTTC